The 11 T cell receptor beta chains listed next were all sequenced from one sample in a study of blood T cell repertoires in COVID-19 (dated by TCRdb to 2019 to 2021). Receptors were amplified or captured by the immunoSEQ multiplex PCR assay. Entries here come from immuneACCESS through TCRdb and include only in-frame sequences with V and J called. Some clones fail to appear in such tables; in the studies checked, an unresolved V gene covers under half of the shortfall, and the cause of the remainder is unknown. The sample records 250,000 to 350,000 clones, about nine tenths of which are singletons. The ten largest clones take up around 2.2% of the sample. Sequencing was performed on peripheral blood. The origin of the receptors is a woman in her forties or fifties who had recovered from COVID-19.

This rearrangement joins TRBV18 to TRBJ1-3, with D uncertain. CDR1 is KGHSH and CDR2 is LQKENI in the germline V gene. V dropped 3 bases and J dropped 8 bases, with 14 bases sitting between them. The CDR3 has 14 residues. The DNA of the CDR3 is TGTGCCAGCTCACCTTCTACGGTCATGGACACCATATATTTT. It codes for CASSPSTVMDTIYF.

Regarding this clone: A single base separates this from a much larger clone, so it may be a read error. The CDR3 here is CASSLRTGAYEQYF. The CDR3 DNA is TGTGCCAGCAGCCTCCGGACAGGGGCCTACGAGCAGTACTTC. V is TRBV7-3 and J is TRBJ2-7, with 9 bases identical to TRBD1. Germline CDR1 is SGHTA and CDR2 is FQGTGA. This CDR3 has 14 amino acids. The V segment lost 5 bases and the J segment 2 bases; nucleotides outside the gene matches: 4.

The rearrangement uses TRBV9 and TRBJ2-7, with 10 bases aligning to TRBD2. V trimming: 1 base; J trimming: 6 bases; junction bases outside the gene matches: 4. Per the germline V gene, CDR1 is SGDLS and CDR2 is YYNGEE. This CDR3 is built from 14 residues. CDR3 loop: CASSVLVAGGEQYF. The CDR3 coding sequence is TGTGCCAGCAGCGTATTGGTAGCGGGAGGCGAGCAGTACTTC.

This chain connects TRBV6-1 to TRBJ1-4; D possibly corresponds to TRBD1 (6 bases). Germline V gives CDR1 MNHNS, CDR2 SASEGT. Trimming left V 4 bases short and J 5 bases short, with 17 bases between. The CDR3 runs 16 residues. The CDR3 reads CASSALPGHGNEKLFF. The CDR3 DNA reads TGTGCCAGCAGTGCGCTACCGGGACACGGGAATGAAAAACTGTTTTTT.

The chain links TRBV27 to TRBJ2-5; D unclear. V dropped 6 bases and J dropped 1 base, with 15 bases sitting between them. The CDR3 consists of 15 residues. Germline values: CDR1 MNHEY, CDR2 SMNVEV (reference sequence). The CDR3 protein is CASREVGSIQETQYF. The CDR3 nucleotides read TGTGCCAGCAGAGAGGTGGGTTCCATCCAAGAGACCCAGTACTTC.

The CDR3 reads CASSAARPGGDGYTF. The CDR3 DNA reads TGCGCCAGCAGCGCCGCCCGGCCGGGGGGCGATGGCTACACCTTC. V and J are TRBV5-1 and TRBJ1-2, with D possibly being TRBD1 (6 bases). In germline, CDR1 is SGHRS, CDR2 YFSETQ. Trimming took 4 bases from V and 6 from J, leaving 19 bases between them. The CDR3 has 15 amino acids.

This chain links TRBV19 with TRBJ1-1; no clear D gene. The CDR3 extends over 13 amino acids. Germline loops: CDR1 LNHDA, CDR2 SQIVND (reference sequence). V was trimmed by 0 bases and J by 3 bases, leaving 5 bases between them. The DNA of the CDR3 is TGTGCCAGTAGTATAGAGGCAGACACTGAAGCTTTCTTT. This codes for CASSIEADTEAFF.

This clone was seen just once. This CDR3 reads CASRVRTGNQPQHF. Here the CDR3 DNA reads TGTGCCAGCAGAGTAAGGACAGGGAATCAGCCCCAGCATTTT. This rearrangement joins TRBV2 to TRBJ1-5; 8 bases are shared with TRBD1. Per the germline V gene, CDR1 is SNHLY and CDR2 is FYNNEI. This CDR3 comprises 14 residues. With V trimmed by 6 bases and J by 4 bases, 5 bases remained unmatched.

CDR3 loop: CATSDSEPSSYNEQFF. The CDR3 DNA follows: TGTGCCACCAGTGACTCCGAACCCAGCTCCTACAATGAGCAGTTCTTC. This chain connects TRBV24-1 to TRBJ2-1; the D is unclear. The CDR3 length is 16 residues. Germline V gene sequence: CDR1 KGHDR, CDR2 SFDVKD. V was cut by 4 bases and J by 0 bases, with 12 bases left in between.

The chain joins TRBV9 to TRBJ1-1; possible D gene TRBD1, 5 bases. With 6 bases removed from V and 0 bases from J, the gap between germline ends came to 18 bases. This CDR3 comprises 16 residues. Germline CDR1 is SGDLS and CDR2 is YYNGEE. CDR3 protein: CASTRGEGVMNTEAFF. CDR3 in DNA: TGTGCCAGCACCAGAGGGGAGGGAGTCATGAACACTGAAGCTTTCTTT.

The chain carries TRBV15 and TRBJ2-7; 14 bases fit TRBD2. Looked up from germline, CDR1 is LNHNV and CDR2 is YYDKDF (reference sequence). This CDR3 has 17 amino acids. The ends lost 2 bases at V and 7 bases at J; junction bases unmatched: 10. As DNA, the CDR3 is TGTGCCACCAGCAGACTCGAGGGACTAGCGGGAGAGGGGGAGCAGTACTTC. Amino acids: CATSRLEGLAGEGEQYF.